This TCR beta chain appears in the sequencing data of a study of human T cells and chemical hapten exposure (dated by TCRdb to the early 2020s). Some background on the complete study: The libraries were sequenced as a pool, and the TCR yield per sample differed mostly because of small variations in library volumes within the pool. Peripheral blood TCR repertoire changes were tracked in vivo in alopecia patients during primary and secondary sensitization to the hapten diphenylcyclopropenone (DPC). For every blood RNA sample, sequencing covered both the TCR alpha and TCR beta chains.

A remark on this clonotype: It lacks a known antigen. Per-base qualities were not stored, and no clone one base away is much larger.

Findings and caveats that apply to the study as a whole: DPC sensitization did not change the number of TCRs with a frequency above 1 in 1000, and there was no evidence of changes in global repertoire structure. Repeated subsampling changed both the strength of the expansion versus patch-test correlation and the threshold at which the correlation became significant.

To prepare the library, RACE was applied. TCRdb lists the instrument as NextSeq 500. Library preparation attached unique molecular identifiers to individual cDNA molecules for quantitative, reproducible TCR counting. On the study's bioinformatics: A median of around 100,000 TCRs per sample was observed, with a range of about 23,224 to 750,000. The Decombinator software suite was used to annotate V, J and CDR3 in the TCR reads. Every sample was subsampled to the same number of TCRs (28,000) for the PS versus PT1 abundance plots. Expanded TCRs were defined as absent before sensitization and observed at least eight times at the 2-week time point. The public reads were reanalyzed by TCRdb: fastp trimming at Q25, MiXCR alignment, in-frame beta chains only. All rows with the same CDR3 protein become a single entry with the most common DNA and genes. The V and J calls here are based on TCRdb, not the publication. For this sample there are 60,000 to 90,000 distinct CDR3 sequences; around 9.4% appear just once. Around 1.7% of the sample rests with the top ten.

The CDR3 numbers 23 residues from cysteine through phenylalanine. The sequence is cut down to CDR3 DNA, 69 bases in frame from base 1. CDR1 and CDR2 are drawn from the germline V gene: MNHEY, SVGAGI. The germline V and J ends show losses of 8 bases and 6 bases respectively, and no gene match explains 33 bases of the junction. Sample time point, as interpreted from the label and publication: healthy volunteer bleed at 6 weeks. Total RNA was isolated from unfractionated whole blood collected in Tempus Blood RNA tubes. Five healthy volunteers served as TCR sequencing controls and were bled at day 0, 2 weeks and 6 weeks.

This clonotype originated in a female donor in good health. Some clones in this sample may be carry-over from other donors' samples. The specimen sequenced was whole blood. In this chain, TRBV6-5 is recombined with TRBJ1-4; the central 10 bases match TRBD1. CDR3 sequence: CASSSGLGTGEERDEERDEKLFF. The bases read TGTGCCAGCTCGTCTGGACTAGGGACAGGGGAAGAAAGAGATGAAGAAAGAGATGAAAAACTGTTTTTT.